This TCR beta chain was retrieved from a study of glioma-infiltrating T cells. Whole-study results and caveats: Very few CDR3 sequences were shared between tissue and blood.

The V gene end was trimmed by 5 bases and the J gene end by 7 bases; junction bases not matched to a gene: 10. Germline CDR1 MDHEN, CDR2 SYDVKM. This CDR3 comprises 16 residues. This clonotype was found many times. Its antigen is currently unknown. The iRepertoire nested amplicon-rescue multiplex PCR amplified TCR alpha and beta CDR3s from RNA. Via MiXCR, TCRdb re-called the multiplex PCR reads, giving one row per CDR3 protein. This table holds 95,000 to 150,000 distinct CDR3 sequences, approximately 23% found once. The source material was glioma tissue, nonneoplastic brain tissue, or PBMCs (not recorded which). The rearrangement links TRBV28 to TRBJ2-1, with 11 bases lining up with TRBD2. This TCR came from a human donor with low-grade glioma or glioblastoma, undergoing nonglioma brain surgery, or in good health (not recorded which). The CDR3 region is CASSPGLAVIRNEQFF. CDR3 nucleotides: TGTGCCAGCAGTCCGGGACTAGCGGTAATTAGGAATGAGCAGTTCTTC.